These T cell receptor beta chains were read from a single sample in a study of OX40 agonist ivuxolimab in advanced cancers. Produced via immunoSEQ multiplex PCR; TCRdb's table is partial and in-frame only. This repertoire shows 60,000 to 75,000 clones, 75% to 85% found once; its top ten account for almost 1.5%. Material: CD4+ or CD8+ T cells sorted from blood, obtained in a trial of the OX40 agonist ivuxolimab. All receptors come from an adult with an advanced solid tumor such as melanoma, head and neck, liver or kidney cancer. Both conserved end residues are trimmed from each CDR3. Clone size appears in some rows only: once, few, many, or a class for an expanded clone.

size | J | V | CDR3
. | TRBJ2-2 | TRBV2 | ASREGTSSGELF
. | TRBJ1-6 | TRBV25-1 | ASSEFGIGGAYNSPLH
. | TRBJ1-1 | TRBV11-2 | ASSLLGPINTEAF
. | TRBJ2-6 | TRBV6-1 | ASSERSLSGANVLT
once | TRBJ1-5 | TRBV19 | ASSTVTGGSQPQH
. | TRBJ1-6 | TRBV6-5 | ASSTRQVGSPLH
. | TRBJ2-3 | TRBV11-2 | ASSLGRRSEVGDTQY
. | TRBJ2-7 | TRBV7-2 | ASSTPGLAGVSREQY
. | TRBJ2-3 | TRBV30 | AWSVSPSGGSTY
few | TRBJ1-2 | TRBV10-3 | AIRTDYGYT
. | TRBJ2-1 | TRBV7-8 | ASSLGHEQF
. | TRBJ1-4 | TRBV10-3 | AISEGATNEKLF
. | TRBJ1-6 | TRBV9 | ASSVTSGNSPLH
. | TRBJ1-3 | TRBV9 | ASSGQGTGNTIY
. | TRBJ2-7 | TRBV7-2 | ASSLGASPYEQY
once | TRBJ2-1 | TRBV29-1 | SGEYNEQF
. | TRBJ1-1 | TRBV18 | ASSTTGFGAF
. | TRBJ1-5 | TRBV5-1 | ASSLYPGLSNQPQH
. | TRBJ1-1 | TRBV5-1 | ASSYDRLNTEAF
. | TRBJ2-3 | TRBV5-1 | ASSLGPRVDTDTQY
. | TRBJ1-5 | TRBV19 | ASTSGAQPQH
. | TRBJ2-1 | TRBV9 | ASSVAKGHNNEQF
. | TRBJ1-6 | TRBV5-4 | ASSLPEGGYFH
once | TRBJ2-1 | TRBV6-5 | ASSSLGTSPSEQF
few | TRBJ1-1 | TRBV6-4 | AKTTGRHGYTEAF
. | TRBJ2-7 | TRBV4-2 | ASSLRVDRDYEQY
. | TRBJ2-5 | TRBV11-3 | ASSWGQGAETQY
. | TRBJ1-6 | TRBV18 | ASSPYQADSPLH
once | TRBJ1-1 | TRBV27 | ASRIGGKEAF
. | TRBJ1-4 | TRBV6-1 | ASERDRDEKLF
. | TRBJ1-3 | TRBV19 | ASGDRARGNTIY